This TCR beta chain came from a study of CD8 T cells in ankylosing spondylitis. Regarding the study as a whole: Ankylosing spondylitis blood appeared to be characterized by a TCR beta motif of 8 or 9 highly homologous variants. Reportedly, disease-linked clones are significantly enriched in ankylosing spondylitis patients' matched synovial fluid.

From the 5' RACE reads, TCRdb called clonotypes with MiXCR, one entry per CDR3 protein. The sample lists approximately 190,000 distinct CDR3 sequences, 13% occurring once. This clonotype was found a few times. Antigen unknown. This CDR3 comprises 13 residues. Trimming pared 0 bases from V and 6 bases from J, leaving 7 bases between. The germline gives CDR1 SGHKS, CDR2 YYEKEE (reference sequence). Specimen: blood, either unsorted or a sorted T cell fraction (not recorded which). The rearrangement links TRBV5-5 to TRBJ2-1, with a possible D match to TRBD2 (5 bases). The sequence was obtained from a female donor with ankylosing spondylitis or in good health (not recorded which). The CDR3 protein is CASSLVAGNEQFF. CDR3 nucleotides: TGTGCCAGCAGCTTGGTCGCGGGCAATGAGCAGTTCTTC. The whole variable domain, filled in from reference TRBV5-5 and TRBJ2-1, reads DAGVTQSPTHLIKTRGQQVTLRCSPISGHKSVSWYQQVLGQGPQFIFQYYEKEERGRGNFPDRFSARQFPNYSSELNVNALLLGDSALYLCASSLVAGNEQFFGPGTRLTVL.